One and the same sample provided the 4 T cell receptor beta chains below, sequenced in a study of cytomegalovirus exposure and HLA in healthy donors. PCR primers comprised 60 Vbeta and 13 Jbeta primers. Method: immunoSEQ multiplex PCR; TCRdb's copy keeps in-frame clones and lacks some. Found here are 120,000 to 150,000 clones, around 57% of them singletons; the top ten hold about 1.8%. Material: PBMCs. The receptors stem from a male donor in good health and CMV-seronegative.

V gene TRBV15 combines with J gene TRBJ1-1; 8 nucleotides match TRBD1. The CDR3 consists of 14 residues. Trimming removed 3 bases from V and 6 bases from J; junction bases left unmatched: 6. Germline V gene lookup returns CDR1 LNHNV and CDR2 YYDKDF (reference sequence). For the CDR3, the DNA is TGTGCCACCAGCAGGGGACAGGTCGGGGCTGAAGCTTTCTTT. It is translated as CATSRGQVGAEAFF.

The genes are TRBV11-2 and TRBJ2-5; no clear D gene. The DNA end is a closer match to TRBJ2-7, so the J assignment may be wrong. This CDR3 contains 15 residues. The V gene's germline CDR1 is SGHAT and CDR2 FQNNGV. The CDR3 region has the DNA TGTGCCAGCAGCTTACTTACGCGGAAACCCTACGAGCAGTACTTC. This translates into CASSLLTRKPYEQYF.

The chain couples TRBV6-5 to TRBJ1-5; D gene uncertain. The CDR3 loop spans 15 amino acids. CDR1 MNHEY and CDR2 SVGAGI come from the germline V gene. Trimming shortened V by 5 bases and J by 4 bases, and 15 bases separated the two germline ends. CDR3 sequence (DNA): TGTGCCAGCAGTCTTACCCAAAACAGAAATCAGCCCCAGCATTTT. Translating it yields CASSLTQNRNQPQHF.

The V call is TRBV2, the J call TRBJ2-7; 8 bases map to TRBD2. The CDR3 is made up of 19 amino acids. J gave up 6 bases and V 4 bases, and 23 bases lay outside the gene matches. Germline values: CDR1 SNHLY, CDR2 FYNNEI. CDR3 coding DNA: TGTGCCAGCAGTGTGGGGACGTCGGGGGGGCCGGAGTTGGTGAGCGAGCAGTACTTC. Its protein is CASSVGTSGGPELVSEQYF. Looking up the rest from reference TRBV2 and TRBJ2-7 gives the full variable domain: EPEVTQTPSHQVTQMGQEVILRCVPISNHLYFYWYRQILGQKVEFLVSFYNNEISEKSEIFDDQFSVERPDGSNFTLKIRSTKLEDSAMYFCASSVGTSGGPELVSEQYFGPGTRLTVT.